One sample yielded the 8 T cell receptor beta chains listed below, sequenced in a study of OX40 agonist ivuxolimab in advanced cancers. Clones were sequenced by immunoSEQ multiplex PCR, and TCRdb holds only the in-frame ones, with some missing. The table lists 65,000 to 70,000 clones, roughly 82% of them singletons. The sequenced sample was CD4+ or CD8+ T cells sorted from blood, obtained in a trial of the OX40 agonist ivuxolimab. These receptors all come from an adult with an advanced solid tumor such as melanoma, head and neck, liver or kidney cancer.

The rearrangement links TRBV7-2 to TRBJ2-3, with D possibly being TRBD2 (6 bases). The germline CDR1 and CDR2 sequences are SGHTA and FQGNSA. The V end lost 1 base, the J end lost 7 bases, and 9 bases lay between the germline ends. The CDR3 covers 13 residues. The CDR3 nucleotides read TGTGCCAGCAGCTTAGGGGGGGTAAATACGCAGTATTTT. Amino acids: CASSLGGVNTQYF.

This clone was detected only a few times. The chain is built from TRBV5-1 and TRBJ2-1; D perhaps matches TRBD2 (6 bases). The germline gives CDR1 SGHRS, CDR2 YFSETQ. Trimming removed 4 bases at V and 4 bases at J, with 9 bases between. This CDR3 spans 13 amino acids. CDR3 region: CASSVEGYNEQFF. The CDR3 bases are TGCGCCAGCAGCGTGGAGGGTTACAATGAGCAGTTCTTC.

This chain joins TRBV5-1 and TRBJ2-5; D not certain. With the DNA end fitting TRBJ2-7 better, the J assignment may be wrong. From germline, CDR1 is SGHRS and CDR2 YFSETQ. The CDR3 is 12 residues long. CDR3 in amino acids: CASSRASYEQYF. The DNA for the CDR3 is TGCGCCAGCAGCCGGGCCTCCTACGAGCAGTACTTC.

J is TRBJ2-1 and V is TRBV2; 7 bases are shared with TRBD1. J was trimmed by 0 bases and V by 5 bases; bases with no gene match: 7. The CDR3 consists of 16 residues. Germline CDR1 is SNHLY and CDR2 is FYNNEI. As DNA, the CDR3 is TGTGCCAGCAGTCTACAGGGGCCCCTCTCCTACAATGAGCAGTTCTTC. This gives the protein CASSLQGPLSYNEQFF.

The chain's CDR3 is CASCELGQDTQYF. The CDR3 nucleotides read TGTGCCAGCTGCGAGTTGGGGCAAGATACGCAGTATTTT. The rearrangement links TRBV18 to TRBJ2-3, with D perhaps TRBD1 (5 bases). The CDR3 has 13 residues. From germline, CDR1 is KGHSH and CDR2 LQKENI. Trimming removed 7 bases at V and 5 bases at J, with 13 bases between.

This clone was seen more than once but under ten times. V and J are TRBV29-1 and TRBJ1-2; 8 bases align to TRBD1. The CDR3 covers 12 residues. Germline CDR1 is SQVTM and CDR2 is ANQGSEA. After removal of 7 bases from V and 4 bases from J, the junction contained 5 bases not matched to a gene. This chain's CDR3 is CSAGTGPYGYTF. In nucleotides, the CDR3 is TGCAGCGCCGGGACAGGTCCCTATGGCTACACCTTC.

The chain links TRBV27 to TRBJ1-2; D uncertain. Trimming pared 4 bases from V and 7 bases from J, leaving 25 bases between. The germline gives CDR1 MNHEY, CDR2 SMNVEV (reference sequence). The CDR3 consists of 17 residues. The CDR3 loop is CASSSFLRSGLSGGYTF. In DNA form, the CDR3 reads TGTGCCAGCAGTTCATTTTTAAGGAGTGGCCTCAGCGGTGGCTACACCTTC.

The V call is TRBV13, the J call TRBJ2-4; D not certain. With 2 bases removed from V and 5 bases from J, the gap between germline ends came to 10 bases. Germline V gene lookup returns CDR1 PRHDT and CDR2 FYEKMQ (reference sequence). The CDR3 length is 14 residues. The CDR3 DNA reads TGTGCCAGCAGCTTATACTCCGGAGAAAACATTCAGTACTTC. Translating it yields CASSLYSGENIQYF.